What follows are 32 T cell receptor beta chains derived from one specimen sequenced in a study of blood T cell repertoires in COVID-19. Profiling relied on immunoSEQ multiplex PCR, and the TCRdb table lists in-frame clones only, not all of them. The table includes about 140,000 clones, around 86% detected once. Sequencing was carried out using peripheral blood. These receptor sequences come from a woman older than 75 with acute or convalescent COVID-19.

The chain is built from TRBV10-3 and TRBJ2-2, with unresolved D. This CDR3 contains 13 residues. From germline, CDR1 is ENHRY and CDR2 SYGVKD. The V and J ends lost 8 bases and 0 bases respectively, with 7 bases between them. The CDR3 sequence: CAISRSNTGELFF. CDR3 DNA: TGTGCCATCTCGCGATCGAACACCGGGGAGCTGTTTTTT.

The rearrangement joins TRBV7-9 to TRBJ2-2; 8 bases fit TRBD2. V dropped 5 bases and J dropped 6; count of bases not matched to a gene: 5. Germline CDR1 is SEHNR and CDR2 is FQNEAQ (reference sequence). This CDR3 region has 14 residues. The CDR3 DNA reads TGTGCCAGCAGCCCCGGACTAGCCCCCGGGGAGCTGTTTTTT. This codes for CASSPGLAPGELFF.

This chain links TRBV28 with TRBJ1-6, with D perhaps TRBD1 (5 bases). Between the trimmed V and J ends, which lost 8 bases and 4 bases, there was a span of 18 bases. The CDR3 extends over 16 amino acids. Per germline, CDR1 MDHEN and CDR2 SYDVKM. CDR3 DNA sequence: TGTGCCAGCGGCGGGACGGACTCGCGTTATAATTCACCCCTCCACTTT. Protein: CASGGTDSRYNSPLHF.

This chain uses TRBV18 with TRBJ2-3; 9 nucleotides match TRBD1. Losses at the gene ends were 1 base for V and 6 bases for J; bases not matched to a gene: 11. Looked up from germline, CDR1 is KGHSH and CDR2 is LQKENI. The CDR3 is 17 amino acids. The CDR3 reads CASSPQPGQGWRDTQYF. DNA of the CDR3: TGTGCCAGCTCACCACAACCGGGACAGGGTTGGAGGGATACGCAGTATTTT.

The V and J genes are TRBV29-1 and TRBJ2-7; 7 bases line up with TRBD2. The trim removed 4 bases at V and 1 base at J, leaving 13 bases unmatched. Germline lookup yields CDR1 SQVTM and CDR2 ANQGSEA. The CDR3 length is 16 residues. In DNA, the CDR3 is TGCAGCGTTGGCCCCGGGGGGAGCCAGGGTTCCTACGAGCAGTACTTC. Translation gives CSVGPGGSQGSYEQYF.

The chain is built from TRBV4-1 and TRBJ2-1; 8 nucleotides match TRBD1. The V and J ends lost 3 bases and 0 bases, in that order; junction bases with no gene match: 4. This CDR3 contains 16 residues. The V gene's germline CDR1 is MGHRA and CDR2 YSYEKL. The CDR3 nucleotides read TGCGCCAGCAGCCAGCCAGGGGGCCCCTCCTACAATGAGCAGTTCTTC. Translation: CASSQPGGPSYNEQFF.

The CDR3 here is CASSYSGGRANEKLFF. As DNA, the CDR3 is TGTGCCAGCAGTTACTCGGGGGGACGGGCTAATGAAAAACTGTTTTTT. The rearrangement joins TRBV6-6 to TRBJ1-4, with D possibly TRBD1 on 5 matching bases. Germline loops: CDR1 MNHNY, CDR2 SVGAGI (reference sequence). Trimming removed 0 bases from V and 3 bases from J, with 11 bases in between. This CDR3 spans 16 amino acids.

The rearrangement uses TRBV23-1 and TRBJ2-7; TRBD1 is a possible D gene (6 bases). TRBV23-1 is classed as an ORF, of uncertain function. This CDR3 contains 17 residues. The ends were cut back, 0 bases at V and 0 bases at J, with 15 bases in the middle. CDR3 loop: CASSQSQGQRSSYEQYF. CDR3 DNA: TGCGCCAGCAGTCAATCTCAGGGGCAGCGAAGCTCCTACGAGCAGTACTTC.

V gene TRBV7-8 combines with J gene TRBJ1-1; tentatively, D is TRBD1 (6 bases). This CDR3 region has 15 residues. Trimming took off 1 base at V and 2 bases at J, with 11 bases between the two ends. The germline gives CDR1 SGHVS, CDR2 FQNEAQ. CDR3 sequence reads: CASSLGGGGNTEAFF. The CDR3 region has the DNA TGTGCCAGCAGCTTAGGGGGAGGGGGTAACACTGAAGCTTTCTTT.

The table lists this clone with many counts. V is TRBV4-1 and J is TRBJ1-1; no clear D. This CDR3 contains 16 residues. CDR1 and CDR2 (germline): MGHRA, YSYEKL. With 1 base removed from V and 9 bases from J, the gap between germline ends came to 21 bases. Here the CDR3 reads CASSQVALSGTQKAFF. CDR3 nucleotides: TGCGCCAGCAGCCAAGTGGCCCTATCAGGTACACAGAAAGCTTTCTTT.

V and J are TRBV27 and TRBJ2-3; TRBD2 matches 7 bases. The germline CDR1 and CDR2 sequences are MNHEY and SMNVEV (reference sequence). This CDR3 is 14 amino acids long. The junction had 4 bases not matched to a gene; V was cut back by 7 bases and J by 0 bases. In nucleotides, the CDR3 is TGTGCCAGCAAGGGAGGGCCGAGCACAGATACGCAGTATTTT. Protein: CASKGGPSTDTQYF.

This clone was counted once. The chain combines TRBV18 with TRBJ2-1; TRBD2 agrees at 13 bases. The CDR3 covers 15 residues. The J segment lost 6 bases and the V segment lost 2 bases, leaving 1 base of the junction unmatched. Germline V gives CDR1 KGHSH, CDR2 LQKENI. The CDR3 DNA is TGTGCCAGCTCACCATGGACTAGCGGGAGCAATGAGCAGTTCTTC. Its protein is CASSPWTSGSNEQFF.

The CDR3 sequence: CASSLTVDRATTSGANVLTF. Here the CDR3 DNA reads TGTGCCAGCAGCTTAACGGTAGACAGGGCAACTACTTCTGGGGCCAACGTCCTGACTTTC. The V call is TRBV7-3, the J call TRBJ2-6; TRBD1 matches at 7 bases. Germline-derived CDR1 and CDR2 are SGHTA and FQGTGA. Losses at the gene ends were 0 bases for V and 1 base for J; bases not matched to a gene: 12. The CDR3 covers 20 residues.

The chain joins TRBV10-2 to TRBJ1-5, with TRBD1 matching 7 bases. Losses at the gene ends were 7 bases for V and 3 bases for J; bases not matched to a gene: 3. CDR3 length: 13 amino acids. CDR1 WSHSY and CDR2 SAAADI come from the germline V gene. CDR3 DNA sequence: TGCGCCAGCACGGGACAGTTCAATCAGCCCCAGCATTTT. This encodes CASTGQFNQPQHF.

There are a few counts of this clone. This sequence joins TRBV5-1 and TRBJ1-2; unclear D gene. Germline CDR1 and CDR2: SGHRS and YFSETQ. V was clipped by 4 bases and J by 2 bases, with 9 bases between them. This CDR3 spans 13 amino acids. The CDR3 DNA reads TGCGCCAGCAGCCTACGGGAAAACTATGGCTACACCTTC. Protein sequence: CASSLRENYGYTF.

The V and J genes are TRBV7-9 and TRBJ2-5; 14 bases agree with TRBD2. Germline V gene data show CDR1 as SEHNR and CDR2 as FQNEAQ (reference sequence). The CDR3 is made up of 15 amino acids. The junction had 3 bases not matched to a gene; V was cut back by 5 bases and J by 4 bases. The CDR3 loop is CASSPGLAGGETQYF. The CDR3 DNA reads as TGTGCCAGCAGCCCCGGACTAGCGGGGGGAGAGACCCAGTACTTC.

The V and J genes are TRBV20-1 and TRBJ2-7, with D hard to call. CDR1 DFQATT and CDR2 SNEGSKA come from the germline V gene (reference sequence). The CDR3 runs to 11 residues. The CDR3 protein is CNPKNGYEQYF. CDR3 nucleotide sequence: TGCAACCCAAAGAACGGTTACGAGCAGTACTTC.

The chain recombines TRBV6-6 with TRBJ2-3; D call uncertain. The germline V and J ends were trimmed by 5 bases and 8 bases, with 14 bases remaining between them. This CDR3 is built from 13 residues. Germline values: CDR1 MNHNY, CDR2 SVGAGI (reference sequence). The CDR3 loop reads CASSRTSGGTQYF. DNA of the CDR3: TGTGCCAGCAGTCGAACCTCCGGCGGTACGCAGTATTTT.

The chain employs TRBV3-1 (or the pseudogene TRBV3-2) and TRBJ1-5; D remains unclear. V was shortened by 1 base and J by 7 bases, with 8 bases between the two germline ends. CDR1 and CDR2 (germline): LGHDT, YNNKEL (reference sequence). The CDR3 contains 13 residues. As DNA, the CDR3 is TGTGCCAGCAGCCAAGTAAGCGGGCAGCCCCAGCATTTT. This codes for CASSQVSGQPQHF.

V gene TRBV2 combines with J gene TRBJ2-7; D is perhaps TRBD1 (6 bases). The CDR3 is 12 residues long. Germline CDR1 reads SNHLY; CDR2 reads FYNNEI. Trimming cost V 6 bases and J 3 bases, with 9 bases left between them. The CDR3 nucleotides are TGTGCCAGCAGCAGGACAGACTACGAGCAGTACTTC. Translation gives CASSRTDYEQYF.

The rearrangement links TRBV5-4 to TRBJ2-3; tentative D call: TRBD1 (6 bases). Looked up from germline, CDR1 is SGHNT and CDR2 is YYREEE (reference sequence). Trimming took off 7 bases at V and 4 bases at J, with 10 bases between the two ends. The CDR3 has 12 amino acids. CDR3 DNA: TGTGCCAGCTCAGGGGTAGCAGATACGCAGTATTTT. It encodes CASSGVADTQYF.

Regarding this clone: Additional DNA sequences in this sample encode the identical CDR3. The rearrangement joins TRBV18 to TRBJ2-2; D call uncertain. This CDR3 region has 14 residues. The ends were cut back, 1 base at V and 3 bases at J, with 6 bases in the middle. Germline CDR1 and CDR2: KGHSH and LQKENI. CDR3 residues: CASSPRSDTGELFF. The CDR3 DNA sequence: TGTGCCAGCTCACCACGTTCAGACACCGGGGAGCTGTTTTTT.

The rearrangement joins TRBV13 to TRBJ2-3, with 11 bases identical to TRBD2. Losses at the gene ends were 0 bases for V and 2 bases for J; bases not matched to a gene: 10. The germline V gene encodes CDR1 PRHDT and CDR2 FYEKMQ (reference sequence). The CDR3 covers 19 residues. CDR3 region: CASSLGTPLAGGLTDTQYF. The CDR3 DNA reads TGTGCCAGCAGCTTAGGCACCCCGCTAGCGGGGGGCCTCACAGATACGCAGTATTTT.

V is TRBV27 and J is TRBJ1-2; no firm D call. The CDR3 has 13 amino acids. Looked up from germline, CDR1 is MNHEY and CDR2 is SMNVEV (reference sequence). Trimming removed 1 base from V and 6 bases from J, with 9 bases in between. CDR3 sequence: CASSLFSSHGYTF. DNA for the CDR3: TGTGCCAGCAGTTTATTTTCTTCTCATGGCTACACCTTC.

The rearrangement links TRBV5-1 to TRBJ1-2, with D possibly being TRBD1 (5 bases). Trimming took off 5 bases at V and 7 bases at J, with 15 bases between the two ends. The CDR3 spans 13 residues. The germline V gene has CDR1 SGHRS and CDR2 YFSETQ. In nucleotides, the CDR3 is TGCGCCAGCAGTTTCTTCGCAGGGTCTGGCTACACCTTC. Protein product: CASSFFAGSGYTF.

CDR3 sequence (DNA): TGCGCCAGCAGCCAAGATTCCAAGAGTTACTATAGCTCCTACAATGAGCAGTTCTTC. Protein product: CASSQDSKSYYSSYNEQFF. The chain combines TRBV4-1 with TRBJ2-1; D ambiguous. This CDR3 contains 19 residues. Germline lookup yields CDR1 MGHRA and CDR2 YSYEKL. Trimming removed 0 bases from V and 0 bases from J, with 18 bases in between.

This chain joins TRBV2 and TRBJ1-6; TRBD1 aligns across 10 bases. The CDR3 runs 16 residues. Germline assignment: CDR1 SNHLY and CDR2 FYNNEI. The J segment lost 5 bases and the V segment lost 2 bases, leaving 3 bases of the junction unmatched. The CDR3, as DNA: TGTGCCAGCAGTGAACGAGGGACAGGGGATAATTCACCCCTCCACTTT. Its translation is CASSERGTGDNSPLHF.

The V call is TRBV27, the J call TRBJ1-5, with D perhaps matching TRBD1 (6 bases). Trimming removed 4 bases from V and 0 bases from J, with 10 bases in between. CDR1 is MNHEY and CDR2 is SMNVEV in the germline V gene (reference sequence). The CDR3 totals 15 residues. The CDR3 protein is CASSSRRGSNQPQHF. DNA for the CDR3: TGTGCCAGCAGTTCCCGCAGGGGTAGCAATCAGCCCCAGCATTTT.

The sample holds one count of this clone. The rearrangement links TRBV28 to TRBJ2-4; the D gene is possibly TRBD1 (6 bases). The germline V and J ends were trimmed by 6 bases and 0 bases, with 27 bases remaining between them. There are 20 residues in the CDR3. Germline CDR1 and CDR2: MDHEN and SYDVKM. The CDR3 sequence is CASRPYPKTGTTIAKNIQYF. CDR3 coding DNA: TGTGCCAGCAGACCATACCCGAAAACCGGGACAACTATAGCCAAAAACATTCAGTACTTC.

The V gene is TRBV4-1, the J gene TRBJ2-5, with D tentatively TRBD1 (6 bases). The CDR3 is 17 amino acids. Trimming cost V 6 bases and J 6 bases, with 26 bases left between them. From germline, CDR1 is MGHRA and CDR2 YSYEKL. In DNA, the CDR3 is TGCGCCAGCAGTCCTAAAGTAGGACAACAGGGATGGAAGACCCAGTACTTC. This gives the protein CASSPKVGQQGWKTQYF.

This clone has a handful of counts. V gene TRBV2 combines with J gene TRBJ1-6; unclear D gene. The germline V gene has CDR1 SNHLY and CDR2 FYNNEI. The V and J ends lost 0 bases and 9 bases respectively, with 12 bases between them. The CDR3 length is 15 residues. The CDR3 protein is CASSEAGNGISPLHF. The CDR3 coding sequence is TGTGCCAGCAGTGAAGCCGGGAATGGGATTTCACCCCTCCACTTT.

The chain carries TRBV4-1 and TRBJ2-3; D is perhaps TRBD2 (5 bases). Germline V gene data show CDR1 as MGHRA and CDR2 as YSYEKL. The germline V and J ends were trimmed by 1 base and 8 bases, with 13 bases remaining between them. CDR3 length equals 14 residues. CDR3 sequence reads: CASSQAPDWVTQYF. The CDR3 DNA follows: TGCGCCAGCAGCCAAGCCCCGGACTGGGTTACGCAGTATTTT.